The 7 T cell receptor beta chains below were found in one sample sequenced in a study of low-dose radiotherapy and immunotherapy resistance in tumors. The sample's time point: after trial treatment. Treatment described: LDRT plus nivolumab, ipilimumab, low-dose cyclophosphamide and aspirin (RACIN trial). Alpha and beta chains were covered, as first-strand cDNA relied on TRAV- and TRBV-specific primers. TCR amplification ran 20 PCR cycles using constant-region and V-primer adapter primers. Each CDR3 protein is one row after TCRdb ran MiXCR on the reads. The sample has 75,000 to 95,000 distinct CDR3 sequences, around 20% seen once. The material sequenced was PBMCs, taken after low-dose radiotherapy plus immunotherapy. These receptors all stem from a female donor with ovarian cancer.

The table lists this clonotype with many counts. This chain connects TRBV19 to TRBJ2-1; perhaps D is TRBD1 or TRBD2 (5 bases each). The CDR3 contains 13 residues. The germline V and J ends were trimmed by 10 bases and 4 bases, with 14 bases remaining between them. Germline V gene data show CDR1 as LNHDA and CDR2 as SQIVND (reference sequence). Here the CDR3 DNA reads TGTGCCACCCGGGACCAGGGTTACAATGAGCAGTTCTTC. Translating gives CATRDQGYNEQFF.

This clonotype has at least ten counts. The rearrangement joins TRBV4-1 to TRBJ1-1, with D unresolved. The V gene lost 6 bases and the J gene lost 0 bases, with 8 bases spanning the gap. Germline CDR1 reads MGHRA; CDR2 reads YSYEKL. The CDR3 sequence is 13 residues long. CDR3 region: CASRRDVNTEAFF. CDR3 bases: TGCGCCAGCAGGCGAGACGTGAACACTGAAGCTTTCTTT.

This clonotype has at least ten counts. The CDR3 reads CASSLASGTGPQYF. The CDR3 DNA sequence: TGTGCCAGCAGCTTAGCTAGCGGGACGGGCCCGCAGTACTTC. The chain combines TRBV7-9 with TRBJ2-7; TRBD2 matches at 8 bases. Looked up from germline, CDR1 is SEHNR and CDR2 is FQNEAQ (reference sequence). The CDR3 loop spans 14 amino acids. The V gene end was trimmed by 0 bases and the J gene end by 9 bases; junction bases not matched to a gene: 7.

The V and J genes are TRBV7-2 and TRBJ2-7; 7 bases match TRBD1. This CDR3 region has 15 residues. From germline, CDR1 is SGHTA and CDR2 FQGNSA. V was pared by 2 bases and J by 0 bases, with 4 bases of the junction left unmatched. As DNA, the CDR3 is TGTGCCAGCAGCTTAAGACAGGGCTACTCCTACGAGCAGTACTTC. It is translated as CASSLRQGYSYEQYF.

This clonotype showed up just a few times. V usage is TRBV7-2 and J usage is TRBJ2-1, with 8 bases fitting TRBD2. The ends lost 5 bases at V and 4 bases at J; junction bases unmatched: 10. This CDR3 spans 16 amino acids. Germline values: CDR1 SGHTA, CDR2 FQGNSA. DNA for the CDR3: TGTGCCAGCAGCCCGCGATATAGCGGGACTTACAATGAGCAGTTCTTC. Translation: CASSPRYSGTYNEQFF. Full variable domain (rest looked up from reference TRBV7-2 and TRBJ2-1): GAGVSQSPSNKVTEKGKDVELRCDPISGHTALYWYRQSLGQGLEFLIYFQGNSAPDKSGLPSDRFSAERTGGSVSTLTIQRTQQEDSAVYLCASSPRYSGTYNEQFFGPGTRLTVL.

This clonotype came up many times. The chain joins TRBV27 to TRBJ2-5; D unclear. This CDR3 comprises 13 residues. Germline assignment: CDR1 MNHEY and CDR2 SMNVEV (reference sequence). V gave up 3 bases and J gave up 1 base, with 6 bases separating them. This CDR3 is CASSFRPQETQYF. CDR3 bases: TGTGCCAGCAGTTTCAGGCCCCAAGAGACCCAGTACTTC.

This clonotype was recorded many times. The rearrangement joins TRBV6-2 or TRBV6-3 to TRBJ2-1; TRBD2 matches at 12 bases. In germline, CDR1 is MNHEY, CDR2 SVGEGT. With 7 bases clipped from V and 3 bases from J, the junction kept 13 bases outside the gene matches. The CDR3 spans 18 residues. DNA of the CDR3: TGTGCCAGCACCCGACTCACCCTAGCGGGAGGGATCTACAATGAGCAGTTCTTC. It translates to CASTRLTLAGGIYNEQFF.